The source of this TCR beta chain is a study of regulatory T cells in long-lasting Graves disease. A remark on this clonotype: Its antigen is unidentified.

This sample's time point: newly diagnosed GD, antithyroid drugs for less than 3 months. RNA from PBMCs was the source of the TCR library. Enrollment of patients was through an endocrinology department in Xi'an, China. Both iRepertoire HTBI primers and Arm-PCR of CDR3 regions were used to build the TCR beta libraries. TCRdb re-called the multiplex PCR reads through MiXCR, storing one row per CDR3 protein. The data hold roughly 500,000 distinct CDR3 sequences, with more than 10% observed a single time. Findings of the study overall: Persistent disease preferred TRBV28, TRBJ1-2 and TRBJ2-5; new disease, TRBV20-1 and TRBJ2-1. Accuracy could have been hurt by small sample size.

CDR3 size: 14 residues. Germline CDR1 is SGHTA and CDR2 is FQGNSA. V lost 5 bases to trimming and J lost 8 bases; unmatched junction nucleotides: 7. This sample was also put to use in a study of T cells in Graves' hyperthyroidism and ophthalmopathy. That work contributes: Most clonotypes expanded in the thyroid (above 0.001) were also present in blood.

The TCR originated in a woman aged 30 to 39 with Graves disease. The chain is built from TRBV7-2 and TRBJ2-1; 9 bases are a match to TRBD1. The material sequenced was peripheral blood mononuclear cells (PBMCs), taken at new diagnosis, from a patient treated with antithyroid drugs. The CDR3 reads CASSRGQGSDEQFF. In nucleotides, the CDR3 is TGTGCCAGCAGCCGGGGACAGGGATCTGATGAGCAGTTCTTC.